The clone carrying this TCR beta chain showed up many times. Its matching antigen is unknown. This CDR3 contains 18 residues. V was pared by 3 bases and J by 1 base, with 18 bases between. These data belong to a study of T cells in Graves' hyperthyroidism and ophthalmopathy. Turning to the study itself: Once the initial diagnosis was made, peripheral blood was obtained before any treatment.

RNA transcripts provided the source from which TCR beta CDR3 regions were amplified. A first-round RT-PCR of the TCR CDR3 used the HTBI primer set. Each CDR3 protein is one row after TCRdb ran MiXCR on the multiplex PCR reads. The sample holds 280,000 or so distinct CDR3 sequences, about 15% seen once. General study findings and limits: A model of 13 V-J features distinguished ophthalmopathy from stable hyperthyroidism.

This TCR was sampled from a woman aged 45 to 65 with Graves' hyperthyroidism that later progressed to Graves' ophthalmopathy. The chain couples TRBV12-3 or TRBV12-4 to TRBJ2-2; D unclear. Source material: blood. CDR3 in DNA: TGTGCCAGCAGTTTCTTTAGGGATCTGTTAAGGAACACCGGGGAGCTGTTTTTT. It encodes CASSFFRDLLRNTGELFF.